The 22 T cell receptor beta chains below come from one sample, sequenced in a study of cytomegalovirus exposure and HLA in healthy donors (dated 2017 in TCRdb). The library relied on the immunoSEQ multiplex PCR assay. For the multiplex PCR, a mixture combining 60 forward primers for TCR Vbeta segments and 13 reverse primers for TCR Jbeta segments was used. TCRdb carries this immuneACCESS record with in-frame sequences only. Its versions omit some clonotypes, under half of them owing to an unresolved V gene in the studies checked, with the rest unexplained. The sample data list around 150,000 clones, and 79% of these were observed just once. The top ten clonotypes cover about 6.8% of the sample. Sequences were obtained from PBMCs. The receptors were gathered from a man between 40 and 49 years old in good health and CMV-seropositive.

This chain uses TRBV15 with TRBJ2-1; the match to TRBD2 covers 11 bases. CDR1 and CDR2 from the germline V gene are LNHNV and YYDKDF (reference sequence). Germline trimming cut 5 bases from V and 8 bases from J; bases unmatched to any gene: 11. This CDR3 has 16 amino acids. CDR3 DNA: TGTGCCACCAGCGGTATAAACCCGGGACTAGCGGATGAGCAGTTCTTC. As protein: CATSGINPGLADEQFF.

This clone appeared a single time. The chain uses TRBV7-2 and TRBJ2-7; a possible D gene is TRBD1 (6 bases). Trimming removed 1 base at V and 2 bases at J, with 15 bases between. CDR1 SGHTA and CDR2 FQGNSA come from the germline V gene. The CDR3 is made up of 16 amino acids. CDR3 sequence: CASSLGAPGQPYEQYF. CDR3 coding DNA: TGTGCCAGCAGCTTAGGGGCGCCCGGACAGCCCTACGAGCAGTACTTC.

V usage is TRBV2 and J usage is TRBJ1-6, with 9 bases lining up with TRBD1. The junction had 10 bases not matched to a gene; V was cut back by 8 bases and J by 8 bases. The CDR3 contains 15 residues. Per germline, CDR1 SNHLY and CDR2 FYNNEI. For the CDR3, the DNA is TGTGCCAGCGCCTCCCAGGGGGACAGGGATTCACCCCTCCACTTT. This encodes CASASQGDRDSPLHF.

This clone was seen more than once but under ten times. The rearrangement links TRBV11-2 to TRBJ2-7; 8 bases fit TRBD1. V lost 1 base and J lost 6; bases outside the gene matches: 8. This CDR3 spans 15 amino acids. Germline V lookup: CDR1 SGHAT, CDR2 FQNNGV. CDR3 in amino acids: CASSLVGRGQREQYF. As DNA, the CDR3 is TGTGCCAGCAGCTTAGTCGGCAGGGGGCAACGCGAGCAGTACTTC.

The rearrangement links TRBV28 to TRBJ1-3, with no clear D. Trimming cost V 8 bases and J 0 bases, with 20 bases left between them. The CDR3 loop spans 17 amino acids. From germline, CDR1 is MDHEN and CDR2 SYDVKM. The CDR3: CASHNLVHGFSGNTIYF. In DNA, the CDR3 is TGTGCCAGCCACAACCTTGTGCATGGTTTCTCTGGAAACACCATATATTTT.

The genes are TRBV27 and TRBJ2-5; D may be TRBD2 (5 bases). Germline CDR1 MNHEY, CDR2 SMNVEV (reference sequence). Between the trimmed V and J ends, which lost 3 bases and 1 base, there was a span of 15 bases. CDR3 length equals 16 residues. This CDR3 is CASSFSGIPPQETQYF. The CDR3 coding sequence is TGTGCCAGCAGTTTCTCGGGGATTCCCCCCCAAGAGACCCAGTACTTC.

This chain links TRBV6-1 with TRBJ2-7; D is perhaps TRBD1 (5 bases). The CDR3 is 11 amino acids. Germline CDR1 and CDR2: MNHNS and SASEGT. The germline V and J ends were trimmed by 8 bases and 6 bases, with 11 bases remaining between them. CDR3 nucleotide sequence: TGTGCCAGCCGATTCAGGGTCGAGCAGTACTTC. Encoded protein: CASRFRVEQYF.

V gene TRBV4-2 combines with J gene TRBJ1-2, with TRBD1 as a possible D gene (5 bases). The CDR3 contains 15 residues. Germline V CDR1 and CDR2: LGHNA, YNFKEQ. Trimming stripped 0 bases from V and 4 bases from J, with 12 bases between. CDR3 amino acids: CASSQDLVGGYGYTF. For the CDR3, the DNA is TGTGCCAGCAGCCAAGATCTCGTCGGGGGCTATGGCTACACCTTC.

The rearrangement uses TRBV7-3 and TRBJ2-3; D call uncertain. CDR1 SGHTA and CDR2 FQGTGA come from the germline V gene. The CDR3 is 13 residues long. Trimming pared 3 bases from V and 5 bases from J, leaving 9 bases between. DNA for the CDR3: TGTGCCAGCAGCTTCAACCCCGGAGATACGCAGTATTTT. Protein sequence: CASSFNPGDTQYF.

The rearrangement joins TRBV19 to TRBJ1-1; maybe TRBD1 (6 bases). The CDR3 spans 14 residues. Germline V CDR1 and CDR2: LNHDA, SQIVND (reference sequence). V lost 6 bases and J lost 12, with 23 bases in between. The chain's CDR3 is CASSGLRGYTETFF. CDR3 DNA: TGTGCCAGTAGCGGGCTCAGGGGATACACTGAGACTTTCTTT.

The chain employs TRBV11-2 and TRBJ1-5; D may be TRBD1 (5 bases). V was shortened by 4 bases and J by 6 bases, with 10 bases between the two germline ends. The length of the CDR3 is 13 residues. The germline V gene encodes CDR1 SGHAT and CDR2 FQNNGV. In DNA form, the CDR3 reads TGTGCCAGCAGCTGGGGGGGGAGTCAGCCCCAGCATTTT. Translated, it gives CASSWGGSQPQHF.

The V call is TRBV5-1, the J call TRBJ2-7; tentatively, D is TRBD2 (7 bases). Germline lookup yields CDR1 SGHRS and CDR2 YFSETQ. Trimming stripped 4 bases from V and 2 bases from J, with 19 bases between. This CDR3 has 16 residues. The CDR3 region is CASSPTLGGRAYEQYF. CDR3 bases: TGCGCCAGCAGCCCGACCTTAGGGGGGAGGGCCTACGAGCAGTACTTC.

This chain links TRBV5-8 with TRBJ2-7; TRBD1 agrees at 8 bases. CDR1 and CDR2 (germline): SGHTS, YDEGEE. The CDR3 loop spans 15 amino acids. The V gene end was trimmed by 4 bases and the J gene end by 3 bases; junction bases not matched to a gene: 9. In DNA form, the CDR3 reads TGTGCCAGCAGCCGCGACGGGACAGGTAACTACGAGCAGTACTTC. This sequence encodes CASSRDGTGNYEQYF.

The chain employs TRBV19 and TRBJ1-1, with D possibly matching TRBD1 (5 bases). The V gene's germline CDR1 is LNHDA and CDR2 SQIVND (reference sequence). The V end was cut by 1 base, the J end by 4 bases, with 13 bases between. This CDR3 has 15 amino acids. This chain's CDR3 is CASSIASGGITEAFF. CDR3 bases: TGTGCCAGTAGTATAGCGTCCGGGGGTATCACTGAAGCTTTCTTT.

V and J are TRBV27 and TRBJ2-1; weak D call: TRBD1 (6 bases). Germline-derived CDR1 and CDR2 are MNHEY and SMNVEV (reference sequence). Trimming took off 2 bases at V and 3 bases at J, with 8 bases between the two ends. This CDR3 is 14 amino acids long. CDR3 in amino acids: CASSLRDNYNEQFF. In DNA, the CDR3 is TGTGCCAGCAGTTTACGGGACAACTACAATGAGCAGTTCTTC.

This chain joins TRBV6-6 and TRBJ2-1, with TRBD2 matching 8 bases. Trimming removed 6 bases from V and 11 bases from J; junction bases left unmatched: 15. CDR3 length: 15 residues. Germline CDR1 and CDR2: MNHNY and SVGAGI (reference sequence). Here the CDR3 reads CASSSGASGLSQQFF. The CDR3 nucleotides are TGTGCCAGCAGCTCCGGGGCTAGCGGGCTCAGCCAGCAGTTCTTC.

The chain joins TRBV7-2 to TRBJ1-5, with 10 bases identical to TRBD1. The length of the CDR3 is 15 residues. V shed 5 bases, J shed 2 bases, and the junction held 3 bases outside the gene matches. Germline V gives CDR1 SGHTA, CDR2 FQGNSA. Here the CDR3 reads CASSLDRGGNQPQHF. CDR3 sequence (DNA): TGTGCCAGCAGCCTGGACAGGGGGGGCAATCAGCCCCAGCATTTT.

DNA for the CDR3: TGCGCCAGCAGCTTGGGCCCTAGCGGGGAAGAGACCCAGTACTTC. Protein sequence: CASSLGPSGEETQYF. J is TRBJ2-5 and V is TRBV5-1; 9 nucleotides line up with TRBD2. V was pared by 0 bases and J by 3 bases, with 3 bases of the junction left unmatched. Germline CDR1 reads SGHRS; CDR2 reads YFSETQ. This CDR3 spans 15 amino acids.

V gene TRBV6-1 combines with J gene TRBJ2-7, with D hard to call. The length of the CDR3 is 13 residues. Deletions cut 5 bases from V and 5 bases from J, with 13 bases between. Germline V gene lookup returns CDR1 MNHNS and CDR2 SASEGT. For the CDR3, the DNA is TGTGCCAGCAGTACCTTCCGGGTCCACGAGCAGTACTTC. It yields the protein CASSTFRVHEQYF.

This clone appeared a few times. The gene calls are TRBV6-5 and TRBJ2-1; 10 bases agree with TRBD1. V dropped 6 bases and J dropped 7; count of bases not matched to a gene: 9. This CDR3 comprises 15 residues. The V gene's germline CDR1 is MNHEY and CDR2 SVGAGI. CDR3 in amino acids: CASSSPGTGANEQFF. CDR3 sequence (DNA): TGTGCCAGCAGCTCACCGGGGACAGGGGCTAATGAGCAGTTCTTC.

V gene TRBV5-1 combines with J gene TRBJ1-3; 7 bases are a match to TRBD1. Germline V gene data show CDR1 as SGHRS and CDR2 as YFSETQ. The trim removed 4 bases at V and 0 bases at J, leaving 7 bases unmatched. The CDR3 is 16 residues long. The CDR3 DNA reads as TGCGCCAGCAGCCCCGAGGGGGCCTACTCTGGAAACACCATATATTTT. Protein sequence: CASSPEGAYSGNTIYF. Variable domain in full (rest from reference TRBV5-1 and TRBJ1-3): KAGVTQTPRYLIKTRGQQVTLSCSPISGHRSVSWYQQTPGQGLQFLFEYFSETQRNKGNFPGRFSGRQFSNSRSEMNVSTLELGDSALYLCASSPEGAYSGNTIYFGEGSWLTVV.

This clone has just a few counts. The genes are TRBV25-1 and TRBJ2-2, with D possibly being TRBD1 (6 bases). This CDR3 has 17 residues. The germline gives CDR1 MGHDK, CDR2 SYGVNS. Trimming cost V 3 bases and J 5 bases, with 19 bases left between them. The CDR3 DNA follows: TGTGCCAGCAGTGACCCACCGGGCAGGGGAAGGACCGGGGAGCTGTTTTTT. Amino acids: CASSDPPGRGRTGELFF.